These T cell receptor beta chains were read from a single sample in a study of blood T cells in healthy people across ages. TCRdb reprocessed the 5' RACE reads with MiXCR, giving one entry per CDR3 protein. The repertoire includes roughly 2 million distinct CDR3 sequences, around 48% of them detected once, and 2.1% sits in the top ten. Specimen: blood. These receptors were obtained from a woman in her forties in good health. CDR3s include the opening cysteine and the closing phenylalanine or tryptophan. D genes are given only for firm matches. Clone size is given for some rows only: seen once, a few or many times, or a class if the clone is expanded.

CDR3: CASSPLGQVPYEQYF; DNA: TGTGCCAGCTCACCCCTAGGACAGGTACCCTACGAGCAGTACTTC; size: -; D: TRBD1; J: TRBJ2-7; V: TRBV18
CDR3: CASSQVELAGKDTQYF; DNA: TGCGCCAGCAGCCAAGTGGAACTAGCGGGGAAAGATACGCAGTATTTT; size: -; D: TRBD2; J: TRBJ2-3; V: TRBV4-3
CDR3: CASSEAGQARIYGYTF; DNA: TGTGCCAGCAGTGAAGCTGGGCAGGCCCGGATCTATGGCTACACCTTC; size: -; D: -; J: TRBJ1-2; V: TRBV6-1
CDR3: CASSFVTATNEKLFF; DNA: TGTGCCAGCAGCTTTGTGACAGCAACTAATGAAAAACTGTTTTTT; size: -; D: -; J: TRBJ1-4; V: TRBV11-2
CDR3: CASSHDSGWDTQYF; DNA: TGTGCCAGCAGCCACGACTCGGGTTGGGATACGCAGTATTTT; size: few; D: -; J: TRBJ2-3; V: TRBV7-3
CDR3: CASSQEDTDTEAFF; DNA: TGCGCCAGCAGCCAAGAAGACACCGACACTGAAGCTTTCTTT; size: -; D: -; J: TRBJ1-1; V: TRBV4-1
CDR3: CASSLDWPEEAFF; DNA: TGCGCCAGCAGCTTGGATTGGCCAGAGGAAGCTTTCTTT; size: -; D: -; J: TRBJ1-1; V: TRBV5-1
CDR3: CASSKPTASTDTQYF; DNA: TGCGCCAGCAGCAAACCGACGGCTAGCACAGATACGCAGTATTTT; size: -; D: -; J: TRBJ2-3; V: TRBV4-1
CDR3: CASSLGPTPYEQFF; DNA: TGTGCCAGCAGCTTAGGGCCTACCCCCTATGAGCAGTTCTTC; size: -; D: -; J: TRBJ2-1; V: TRBV7-2
CDR3: CASSPLRRTSGGYNEQFF; DNA: TGTGCCAGCAGCCCGTTGAGAAGGACTAGCGGGGGGTACAATGAGCAGTTCTTC; size: -; D: TRBD2; J: TRBJ2-1; V: TRBV7-3
CDR3: CASSQGLPAGGLDTQYF; DNA: TGTGCCAGCAGCCAAGGTCTTCCAGCGGGGGGGCTGGATACGCAGTATTTT; size: few; D: TRBD2; J: TRBJ2-3; V: TRBV4-2
CDR3: CASSAGHKYEQYF; DNA: TGTGCCAGCAGCGCCGGACATAAGTACGAGCAGTACTTC; size: -; D: -; J: TRBJ2-7; V: TRBV12-3/TRBV12-4
CDR3: CASSFRYPSSYEQYF; DNA: TGTGCCAGCAGCTTCAGGTACCCCAGCTCCTACGAGCAGTACTTC; size: -; D: -; J: TRBJ2-7; V: TRBV6-1
CDR3: CASSTRLATDTQYF; DNA: TGTGCCAGCAGCACTAGACTAGCTACAGATACGCAGTATTTT; size: -; D: TRBD2; J: TRBJ2-3; V: TRBV7-2
CDR3: CSVGDNGYTF; DNA: TGCAGCGTTGGAGACAATGGCTACACCTTC; size: few; D: -; J: TRBJ1-2; V: TRBV29-1
CDR3: CASSLLALGPSYNEQFF; DNA: TGTGCCAGCAGCTTACTGGCGCTGGGGCCCTCCTACAATGAGCAGTTCTTC; size: -; D: -; J: TRBJ2-1; V: TRBV7-9
CDR3: CRPSNTEAFF; DNA: TGCAGGCCATCGAACACTGAAGCTTTCTTT; size: -; D: -; J: TRBJ1-1; V: TRBV20-1
CDR3: CASSLDSGGTLGEQYF; DNA: TGCGCCAGCAGCTTGGATAGCGGGGGGACATTGGGCGAGCAGTACTTC; size: few; D: TRBD2; J: TRBJ2-7; V: TRBV5-1
CDR3: CASSLARRDLYEQYF; DNA: TGCGCCAGCAGCTTGGCACGGAGGGACCTATACGAGCAGTACTTC; size: -; D: -; J: TRBJ2-7; V: TRBV5-1
CDR3: CASSPNSIAGGLADTQYF; DNA: TGCGCCAGCAGCCCTAATTCAATTGCGGGGGGCCTCGCAGATACGCAGTATTTT; size: -; D: TRBD2; J: TRBJ2-3; V: TRBV4-3